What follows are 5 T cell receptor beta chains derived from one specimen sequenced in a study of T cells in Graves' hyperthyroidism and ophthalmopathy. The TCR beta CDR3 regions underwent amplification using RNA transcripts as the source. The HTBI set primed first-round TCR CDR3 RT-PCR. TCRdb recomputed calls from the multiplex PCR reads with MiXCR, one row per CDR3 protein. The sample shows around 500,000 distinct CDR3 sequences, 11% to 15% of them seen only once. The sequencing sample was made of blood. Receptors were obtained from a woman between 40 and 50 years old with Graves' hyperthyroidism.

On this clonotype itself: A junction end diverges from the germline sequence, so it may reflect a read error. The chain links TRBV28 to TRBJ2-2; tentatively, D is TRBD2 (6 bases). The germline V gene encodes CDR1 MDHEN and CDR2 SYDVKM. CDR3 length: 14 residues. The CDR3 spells CASSQGVNTGGLFF. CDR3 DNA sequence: TGTGCCAGCAGCCAGGGAGTTAACACCGGGGGGCTGTTTTTT.

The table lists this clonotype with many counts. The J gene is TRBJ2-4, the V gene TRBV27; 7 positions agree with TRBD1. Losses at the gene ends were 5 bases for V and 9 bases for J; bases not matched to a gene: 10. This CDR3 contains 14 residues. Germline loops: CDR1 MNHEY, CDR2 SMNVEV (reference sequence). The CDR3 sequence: CASSPTGVWGIQYF. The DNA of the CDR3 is TGTGCCAGCAGTCCTACAGGGGTTTGGGGCATTCAGTACTTC.

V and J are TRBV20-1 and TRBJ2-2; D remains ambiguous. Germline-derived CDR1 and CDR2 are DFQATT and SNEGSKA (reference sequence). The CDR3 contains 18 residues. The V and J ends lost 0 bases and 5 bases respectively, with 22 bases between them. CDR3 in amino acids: CSARDGPATSKRTGELFF. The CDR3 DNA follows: TGCAGTGCTAGAGATGGGCCGGCTACCTCGAAGAGGACCGGGGAGCTGTTTTTT.

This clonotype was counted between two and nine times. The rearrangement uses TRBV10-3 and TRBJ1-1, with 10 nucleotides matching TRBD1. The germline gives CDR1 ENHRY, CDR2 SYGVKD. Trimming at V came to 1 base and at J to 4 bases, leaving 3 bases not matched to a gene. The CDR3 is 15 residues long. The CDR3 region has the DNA TGTGCCATCAGTGAGTATGGACAGGGGGGCACTGAAGCTTTCTTT. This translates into CAISEYGQGGTEAFF.

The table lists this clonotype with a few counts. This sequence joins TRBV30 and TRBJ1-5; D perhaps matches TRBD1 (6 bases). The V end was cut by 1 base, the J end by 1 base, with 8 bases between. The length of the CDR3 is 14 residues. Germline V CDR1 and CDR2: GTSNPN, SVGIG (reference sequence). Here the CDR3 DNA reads TGTGCCTGGAGTGGACAGGTGAGCAATCAGCCCCAGCATTTT. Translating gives CAWSGQVSNQPQHF.